A single T cell receptor (beta chain) is shown here with its context. This CDR3 spans 14 amino acids. The junction had 6 bases not matched to a gene; V was cut back by 5 bases and J by 3 bases. The germline gives CDR1 SGHRS, CDR2 YFSETQ. Study processing details: For nucleated cells, counts were estimated from reference gene primer amplification. The table came from immunoSEQ multiplex PCR; TCRdb's copy has only in-frame clones and leaves some out. V, J and clone size were drawn from that table, and D and trimming were deduced from the DNA. The data show 270,000 or so clones, 70% to 90% seen once. The entry originates in a study of blood T cell repertoires in COVID-19. Living in about two dozen US areas, the participants were between 18 and 89 years of age.

The sequencing sample was made of PBMCs or T cells enriched from blood (not recorded which). The sequence came from a woman between 45 and 65 years old who had been exposed to COVID-19. The chain uses TRBV5-1 and TRBJ2-5, with TRBD2 matching 8 bases. CDR3 loop: CASSPSGGEETQYF. CDR3 sequence (DNA): TGCGCCAGCAGTCCCTCCGGGGGGGAAGAGACCCAGTACTTC.